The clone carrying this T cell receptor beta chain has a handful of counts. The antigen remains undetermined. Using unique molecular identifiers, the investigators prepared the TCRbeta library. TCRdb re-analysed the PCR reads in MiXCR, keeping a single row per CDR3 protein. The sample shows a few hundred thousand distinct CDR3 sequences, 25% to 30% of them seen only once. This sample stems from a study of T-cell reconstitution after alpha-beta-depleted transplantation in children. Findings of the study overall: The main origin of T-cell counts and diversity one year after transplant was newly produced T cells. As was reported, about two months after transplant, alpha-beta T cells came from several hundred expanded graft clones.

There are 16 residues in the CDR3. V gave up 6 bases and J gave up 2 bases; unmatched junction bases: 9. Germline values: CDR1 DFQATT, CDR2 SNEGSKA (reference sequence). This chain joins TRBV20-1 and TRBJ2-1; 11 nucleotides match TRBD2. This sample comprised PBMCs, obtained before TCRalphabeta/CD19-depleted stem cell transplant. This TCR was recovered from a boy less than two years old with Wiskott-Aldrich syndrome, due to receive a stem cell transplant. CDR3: CSAPNPTSGAYNEQFF. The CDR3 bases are TGCAGTGCCCCCAACCCGACTAGCGGGGCCTACAATGAGCAGTTCTTC.